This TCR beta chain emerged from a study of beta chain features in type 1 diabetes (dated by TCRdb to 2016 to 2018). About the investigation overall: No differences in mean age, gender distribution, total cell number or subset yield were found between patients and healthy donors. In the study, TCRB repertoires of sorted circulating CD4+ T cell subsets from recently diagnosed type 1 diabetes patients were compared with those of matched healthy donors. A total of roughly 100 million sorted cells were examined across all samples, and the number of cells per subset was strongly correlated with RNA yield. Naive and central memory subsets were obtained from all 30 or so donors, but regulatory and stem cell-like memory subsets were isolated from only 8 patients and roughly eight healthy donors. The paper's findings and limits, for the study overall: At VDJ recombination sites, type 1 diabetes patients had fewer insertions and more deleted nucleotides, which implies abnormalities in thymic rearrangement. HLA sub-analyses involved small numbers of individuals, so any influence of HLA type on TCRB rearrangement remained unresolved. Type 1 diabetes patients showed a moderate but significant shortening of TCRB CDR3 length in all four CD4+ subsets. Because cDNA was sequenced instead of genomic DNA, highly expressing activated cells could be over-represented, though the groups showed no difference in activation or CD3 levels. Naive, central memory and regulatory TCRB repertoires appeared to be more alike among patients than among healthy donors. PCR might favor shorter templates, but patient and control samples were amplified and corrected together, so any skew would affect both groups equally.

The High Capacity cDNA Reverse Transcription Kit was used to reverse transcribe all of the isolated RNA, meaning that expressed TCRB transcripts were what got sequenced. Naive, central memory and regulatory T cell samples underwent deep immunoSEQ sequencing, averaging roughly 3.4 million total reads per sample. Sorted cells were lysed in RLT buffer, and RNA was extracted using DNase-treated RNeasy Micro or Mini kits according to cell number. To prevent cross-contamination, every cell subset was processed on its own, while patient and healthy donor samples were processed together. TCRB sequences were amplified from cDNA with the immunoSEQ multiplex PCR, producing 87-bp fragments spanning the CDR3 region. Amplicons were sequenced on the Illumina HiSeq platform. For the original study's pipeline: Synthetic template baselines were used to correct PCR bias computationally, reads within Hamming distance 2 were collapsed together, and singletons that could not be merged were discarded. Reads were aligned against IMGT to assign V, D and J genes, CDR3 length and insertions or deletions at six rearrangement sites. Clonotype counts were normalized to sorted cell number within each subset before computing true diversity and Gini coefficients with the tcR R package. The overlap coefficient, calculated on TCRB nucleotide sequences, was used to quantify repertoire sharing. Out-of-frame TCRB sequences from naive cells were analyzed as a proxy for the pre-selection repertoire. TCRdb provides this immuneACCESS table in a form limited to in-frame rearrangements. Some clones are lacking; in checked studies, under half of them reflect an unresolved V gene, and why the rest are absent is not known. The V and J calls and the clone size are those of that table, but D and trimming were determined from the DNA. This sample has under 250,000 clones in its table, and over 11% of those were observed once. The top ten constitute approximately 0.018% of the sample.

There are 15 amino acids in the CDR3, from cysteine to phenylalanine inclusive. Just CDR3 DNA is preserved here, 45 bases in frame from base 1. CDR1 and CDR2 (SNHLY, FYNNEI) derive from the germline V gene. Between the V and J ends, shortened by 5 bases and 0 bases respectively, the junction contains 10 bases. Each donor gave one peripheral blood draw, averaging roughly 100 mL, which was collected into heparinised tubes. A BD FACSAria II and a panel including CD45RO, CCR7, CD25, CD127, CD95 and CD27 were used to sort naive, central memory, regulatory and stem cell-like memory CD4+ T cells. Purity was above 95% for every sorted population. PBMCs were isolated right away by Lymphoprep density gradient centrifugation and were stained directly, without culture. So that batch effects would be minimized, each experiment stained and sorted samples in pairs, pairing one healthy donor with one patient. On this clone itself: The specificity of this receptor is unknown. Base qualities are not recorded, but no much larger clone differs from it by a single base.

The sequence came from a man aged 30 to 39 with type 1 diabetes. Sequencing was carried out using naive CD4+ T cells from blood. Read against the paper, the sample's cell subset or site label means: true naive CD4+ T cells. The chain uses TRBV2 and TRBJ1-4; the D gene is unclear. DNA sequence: TGTGCCAGCAGTCCCAACACCTCAACTAATGAAAAACTGTTTTTT. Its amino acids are CASSPNTSTNEKLFF.